This passage covers 15 T cell receptor beta chains from one sample sequenced in a study of blood T cell repertoires in COVID-19. Sequencing was performed with immunoSEQ multiplex PCR; in TCRdb, only in-frame clones are kept and a portion is missing. The sample contains some 150,000 clones, around 85% of which appear only once. Specimen: peripheral blood. The source is a woman in her 40s with active or convalescent COVID-19.

In this sample, this clone turned up once. The gene calls are TRBV5-6 and TRBJ2-7; the match to TRBD2 covers 7 bases. The CDR3 is 17 amino acids. Germline V gene data show CDR1 as SGHDT and CDR2 as YYEEEE. V lost 4 bases and J lost 0; bases outside the gene matches: 13. The CDR3 DNA reads as TGTGCCAGCAGCCAACCAGGGCTAGCGGATAGCTCCTACGAGCAGTACTTC. Protein product: CASSQPGLADSSYEQYF.

This sequence joins TRBV2 and TRBJ1-1, with D possibly being TRBD1 (6 bases). The V gene lost 6 bases and the J gene lost 4 bases, with 15 bases spanning the gap. Germline V gene lookup returns CDR1 SNHLY and CDR2 FYNNEI. This CDR3 is 14 amino acids long. CDR3 DNA: TGTGCCAGCAGCTCCGGATTAGGGGGCACTGAAGCTTTCTTT. This gives the protein CASSSGLGGTEAFF.

The chain recombines TRBV7-2 with TRBJ2-1, with D perhaps TRBD1 (6 bases). The CDR3 sequence is 13 residues long. Germline V gene sequence: CDR1 SGHTA, CDR2 FQGNSA. Trimming took off 4 bases at V and 7 bases at J, with 11 bases between the two ends. The CDR3 sequence: CASSSQGGNEQFF. In nucleotides, the CDR3 is TGTGCCAGCAGCTCACAGGGTGGGAATGAGCAGTTCTTC.

This clone showed up just once. The V gene is TRBV7-2, the J gene TRBJ1-2; D may be TRBD1 (6 bases). Germline-derived CDR1 and CDR2 are SGHTA and FQGNSA. The CDR3 runs 12 residues. V was clipped by 4 bases and J by 13 bases, with 16 bases between them. CDR3 residues: CASSWRPTGPTF. The CDR3, as DNA: TGTGCCAGCAGCTGGAGGCCAACAGGGCCCACCTTC.

This chain connects TRBV3-1 (or the pseudogene TRBV3-2) to TRBJ2-1; the D is unclear. Germline assignment: CDR1 LGHDT and CDR2 YNNKEL (reference sequence). The ends were cut back, 1 base at V and 4 bases at J, with 8 bases in the middle. CDR3 length equals 14 residues. This CDR3 is CASSQAPYYNEQFF. The CDR3, as DNA: TGTGCCAGCAGCCAAGCCCCTTATTACAATGAGCAGTTCTTC.

CDR3 residues: CASSVTGQANYEQYF. CDR3 nucleotide sequence: TGTGCCAGCAGCGTCACAGGACAGGCCAACTACGAGCAGTACTTC. The V call is TRBV9, the J call TRBJ2-7, with TRBD1 identical over 7 bases. Unmatched junction bases numbered 8, after V lost 2 bases and J lost 3 bases. CDR1 and CDR2 (germline): SGDLS, YYNGEE. The CDR3 loop spans 15 amino acids.

The CDR3 region is CASSPGQGAYNEQFF. As DNA, the CDR3 is TGCGCCAGCAGCCCCGGACAGGGGGCCTACAATGAGCAGTTCTTC. This sequence joins TRBV4-3 and TRBJ2-1; TRBD1 agrees at 10 bases. The V gene end was trimmed by 4 bases and the J gene end by 2 bases; junction bases not matched to a gene: 2. The CDR3 is 15 residues long. CDR1 is LGHNA, CDR2 YSLEER, per germline.

The gene calls are TRBV27 and TRBJ1-1, with 7 bases matching TRBD1. Germline V lookup: CDR1 MNHEY, CDR2 SMNVEV (reference sequence). V lost 6 bases to trimming and J lost 4 bases; unmatched junction nucleotides: 11. There are 15 residues in the CDR3. CDR3 in amino acids: CASSTKTGMATEAFF. The CDR3 DNA sequence: TGTGCCAGCAGCACCAAGACAGGGATGGCCACTGAAGCTTTCTTT.

The genes are TRBV5-1 and TRBJ1-1; D call uncertain. The CDR3 is 14 residues long. The V gene lost 5 bases and the J gene lost 0 bases, with 11 bases spanning the gap. CDR1 and CDR2 (germline): SGHRS, YFSETQ. The CDR3 region has the DNA TGCGCCAGCAGGTCCGGGGTGTTGAACACTGAAGCTTTCTTT. Translation gives CASRSGVLNTEAFF.

This chain links TRBV14 with TRBJ2-1; 9 nucleotides agree with TRBD2. Trimming cost V 4 bases and J 6 bases; bases outside gene matches: 4. There are 14 residues in the CDR3. Germline CDR1 is SGHDN and CDR2 is FVKESK. CDR3 sequence (DNA): TGTGCCAGCAGCCCGCGTAGCGGGAGCAATGAGCAGTTCTTC. Encoded protein: CASSPRSGSNEQFF.

The J gene is TRBJ1-1, the V gene TRBV6-5, with 10 bases lining up with TRBD1. Trimming cost V 6 bases and J 10 bases; bases outside gene matches: 11. The germline V gene encodes CDR1 MNHEY and CDR2 SVGAGI. The CDR3 is made up of 14 amino acids. CDR3 protein: CASSPGGQGGIAFF. CDR3 nucleotides: TGTGCCAGCAGCCCAGGTGGACAGGGGGGTATAGCTTTCTTT.

The chain joins TRBV18 to TRBJ1-4, with D possibly TRBD1 on 5 matching bases. With 1 base removed from V and 5 bases from J, the gap between germline ends came to 17 bases. Germline CDR1 and CDR2: KGHSH and LQKENI. The CDR3 extends over 17 amino acids. The CDR3 region has the DNA TGTGCCAGCTCACCACGGGCCGCGACCGGGGGAAATGAAAAACTGTTTTTT. Amino acids: CASSPRAATGGNEKLFF.

The chain couples TRBV29-1 to TRBJ2-7, with D maybe TRBD1 (5 bases). The CDR3 covers 12 residues. V shed 4 bases and J shed 3 bases, with 10 bases lying between them. Germline V gene data show CDR1 as SQVTM and CDR2 as ANQGSEA. CDR3: CSVVVRVYEQYF. The CDR3 DNA follows: TGCAGCGTTGTCGTCAGGGTCTACGAGCAGTACTTC.

This chain links TRBV4-3 with TRBJ1-6, with D hard to call. Germline loops: CDR1 LGHNA, CDR2 YSLEER. V lost 4 bases to trimming and J lost 9 bases, with 13 bases between them. The CDR3 runs 14 residues. The CDR3 DNA reads as TGCGCCAGCAGCCGACTTATCGGGTTTTCACCCCTCCACTTT. This codes for CASSRLIGFSPLHF.

This clone was picked up many times. The chain is built from TRBV30 and TRBJ1-1, with D possibly matching TRBD1 (6 bases). CDR3 length equals 13 residues. Between the trimmed V and J ends, which lost 2 bases and 4 bases, there was a span of 11 bases. Germline CDR1 GTSNPN, CDR2 SVGIG (reference sequence). CDR3 DNA sequence: TGTGCCTGGAGTCCAACAGGGAGCACTGAAGCTTTCTTT. It translates to CAWSPTGSTEAFF.